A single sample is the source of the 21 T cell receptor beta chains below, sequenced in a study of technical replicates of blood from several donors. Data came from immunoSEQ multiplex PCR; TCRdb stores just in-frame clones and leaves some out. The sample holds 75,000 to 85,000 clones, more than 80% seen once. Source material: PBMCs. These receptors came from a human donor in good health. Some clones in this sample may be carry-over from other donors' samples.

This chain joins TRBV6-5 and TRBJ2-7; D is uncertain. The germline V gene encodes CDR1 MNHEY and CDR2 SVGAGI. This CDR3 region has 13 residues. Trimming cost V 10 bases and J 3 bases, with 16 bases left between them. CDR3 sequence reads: CATKGEAVYEQYF. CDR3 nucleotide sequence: TGTGCCACCAAAGGAGAGGCTGTCTACGAGCAGTACTTC.

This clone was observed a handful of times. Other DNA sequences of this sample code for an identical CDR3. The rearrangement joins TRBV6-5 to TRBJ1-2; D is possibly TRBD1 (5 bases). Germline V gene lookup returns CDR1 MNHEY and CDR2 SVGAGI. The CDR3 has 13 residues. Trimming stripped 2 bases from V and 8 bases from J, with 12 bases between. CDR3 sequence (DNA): TGTGCCAGCAGTTACGGCAGGGCTAGAGGCTACACCTTC. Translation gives CASSYGRARGYTF.

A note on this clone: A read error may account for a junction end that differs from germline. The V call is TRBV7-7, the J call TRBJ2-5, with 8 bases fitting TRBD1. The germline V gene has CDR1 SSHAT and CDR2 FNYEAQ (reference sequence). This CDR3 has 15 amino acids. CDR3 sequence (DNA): TGTGCTAGCAGCTTAGGACAGGGTGGGACAGAGACCCAGTACTTC. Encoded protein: CASSLGQGGTETQYF.

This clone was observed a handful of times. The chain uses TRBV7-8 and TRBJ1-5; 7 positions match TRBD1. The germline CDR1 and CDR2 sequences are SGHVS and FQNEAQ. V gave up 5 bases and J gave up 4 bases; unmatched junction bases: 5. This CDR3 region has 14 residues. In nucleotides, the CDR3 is TGTGCCAGCAGCCGGTCCAGGGGGAATCAGCCCCAGCATTTT. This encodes CASSRSRGNQPQHF.

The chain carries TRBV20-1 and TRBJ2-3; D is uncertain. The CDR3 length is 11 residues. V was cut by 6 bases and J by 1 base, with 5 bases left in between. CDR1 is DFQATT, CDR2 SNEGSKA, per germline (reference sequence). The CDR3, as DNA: TGCAGTGCCACGGGCACAGATACGCAGTATTTT. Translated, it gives CSATGTDTQYF.

The DNA for the CDR3 is TGTGCCAGCAGCCAGTCGGGACTAGCGGGGATCAAGCAGTACTTC. Amino acid sequence: CASSQSGLAGIKQYF. The genes are TRBV7-6 and TRBJ2-7, with TRBD2 matching over 13 bases. The CDR3 has 15 residues. With 5 bases clipped from V and 8 bases from J, the junction kept 9 bases outside the gene matches. CDR1 is SGHVS, CDR2 FNYEAQ, per germline.

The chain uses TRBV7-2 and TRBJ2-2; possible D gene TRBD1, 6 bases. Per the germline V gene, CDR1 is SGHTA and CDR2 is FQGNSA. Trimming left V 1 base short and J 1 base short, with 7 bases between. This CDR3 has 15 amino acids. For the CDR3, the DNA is TGTGCCAGCAGCTTAGTACAGGGGAACACCGGGGAGCTGTTTTTT. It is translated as CASSLVQGNTGELFF.

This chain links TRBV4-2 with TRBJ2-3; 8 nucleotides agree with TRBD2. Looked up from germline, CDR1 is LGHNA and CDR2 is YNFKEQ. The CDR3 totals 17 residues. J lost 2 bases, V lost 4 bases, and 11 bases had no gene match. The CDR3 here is CASSPSGGGSITDTQYF. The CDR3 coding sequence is TGTGCCAGCAGCCCCTCAGGCGGGGGGTCAATCACAGATACGCAGTATTTT.

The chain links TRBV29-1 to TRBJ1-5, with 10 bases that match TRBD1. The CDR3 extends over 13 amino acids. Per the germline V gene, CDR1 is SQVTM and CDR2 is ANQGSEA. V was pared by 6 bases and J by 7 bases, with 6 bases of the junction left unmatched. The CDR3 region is CSVGQGIRQPQHF. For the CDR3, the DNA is TGCAGCGTGGGACAGGGGATCCGACAGCCCCAGCATTTT.

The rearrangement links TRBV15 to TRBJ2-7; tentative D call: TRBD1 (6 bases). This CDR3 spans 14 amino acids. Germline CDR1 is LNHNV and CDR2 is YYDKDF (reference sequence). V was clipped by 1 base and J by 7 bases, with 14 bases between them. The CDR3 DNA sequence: TGTGCCACCAGCAGAGTCGACAGGAAGGAAGAGCAGTACTTC. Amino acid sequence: CATSRVDRKEEQYF.

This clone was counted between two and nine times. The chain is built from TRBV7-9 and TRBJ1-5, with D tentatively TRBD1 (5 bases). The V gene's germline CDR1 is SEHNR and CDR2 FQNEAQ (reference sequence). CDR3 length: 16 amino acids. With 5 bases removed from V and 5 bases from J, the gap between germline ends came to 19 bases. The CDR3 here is CASSPTGTGVDQPQHF. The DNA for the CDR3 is TGTGCCAGCAGCCCTACCGGGACGGGGGTTGATCAGCCCCAGCATTTT.

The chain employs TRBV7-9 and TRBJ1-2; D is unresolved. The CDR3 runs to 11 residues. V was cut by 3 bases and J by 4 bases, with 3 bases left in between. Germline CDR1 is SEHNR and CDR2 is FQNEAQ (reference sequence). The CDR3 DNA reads TGTGCCAGCAGCTTCGGCTATGGCTACACCTTC. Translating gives CASSFGYGYTF.

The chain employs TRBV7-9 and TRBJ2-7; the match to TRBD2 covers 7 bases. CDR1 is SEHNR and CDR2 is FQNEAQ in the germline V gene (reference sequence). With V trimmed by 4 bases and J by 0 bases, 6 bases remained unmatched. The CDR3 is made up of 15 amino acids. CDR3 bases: TGTGCCAGCAGCTACACTAGCGCGAACTCCTACGAGCAGTACTTC. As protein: CASSYTSANSYEQYF.

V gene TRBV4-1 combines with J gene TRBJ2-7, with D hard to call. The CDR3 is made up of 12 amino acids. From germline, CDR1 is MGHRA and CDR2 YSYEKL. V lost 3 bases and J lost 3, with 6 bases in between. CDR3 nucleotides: TGCGCCAGCAGCCAGTCAGGCTACGAGCAGTACTTC. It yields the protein CASSQSGYEQYF.

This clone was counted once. The CDR3 bases are TGTGCCAGCAGCGCCCAACTAGCGGAGCCCTACGAGCAGTACTTC. Its protein product is CASSAQLAEPYEQYF. This sequence joins TRBV9 and TRBJ2-7, with 8 bases aligning to TRBD2. The ends lost 3 bases at V and 2 bases at J; junction bases unmatched: 7. The length of the CDR3 is 15 residues. Germline V gene lookup returns CDR1 SGDLS and CDR2 YYNGEE.

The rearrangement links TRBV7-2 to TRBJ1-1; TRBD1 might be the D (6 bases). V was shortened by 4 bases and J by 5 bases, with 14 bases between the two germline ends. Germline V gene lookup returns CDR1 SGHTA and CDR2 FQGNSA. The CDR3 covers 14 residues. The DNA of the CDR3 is TGTGCCAGCAGCTCAAAGGGGGGGCGAACTGAAGCTTTCTTT. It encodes CASSSKGGRTEAFF.

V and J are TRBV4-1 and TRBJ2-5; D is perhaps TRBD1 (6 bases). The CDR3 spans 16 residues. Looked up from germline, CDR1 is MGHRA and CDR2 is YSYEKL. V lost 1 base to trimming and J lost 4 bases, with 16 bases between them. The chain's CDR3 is CASSQGRTQGSETQYF. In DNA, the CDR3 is TGCGCCAGCAGCCAAGGGAGGACGCAGGGGTCAGAGACCCAGTACTTC.

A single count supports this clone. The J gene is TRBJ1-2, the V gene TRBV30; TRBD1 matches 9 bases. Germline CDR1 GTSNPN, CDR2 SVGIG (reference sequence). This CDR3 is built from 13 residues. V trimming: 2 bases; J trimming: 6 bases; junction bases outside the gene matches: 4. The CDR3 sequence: CAWSRDRVNGYTF. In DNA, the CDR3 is TGTGCCTGGAGTCGGGACAGGGTCAATGGCTACACCTTC.

CDR3 sequence: CASSLGTGGAGYTF. CDR3 coding DNA: TGTGCCAGCAGCTTGGGGACAGGGGGCGCGGGCTACACCTTC. The V and J genes are TRBV7-9 and TRBJ1-2, with 12 bases that match TRBD1. Per the germline V gene, CDR1 is SEHNR and CDR2 is FQNEAQ (reference sequence). The CDR3 loop spans 14 amino acids. J was trimmed by 8 bases and V by 3 bases; bases with no gene match: 4.

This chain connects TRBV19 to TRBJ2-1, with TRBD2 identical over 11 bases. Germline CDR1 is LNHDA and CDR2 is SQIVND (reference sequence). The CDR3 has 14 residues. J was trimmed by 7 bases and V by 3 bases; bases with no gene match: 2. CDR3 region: CASSMTSGVNEQFF. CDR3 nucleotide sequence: TGTGCCAGTAGTATGACTAGCGGGGTGAATGAGCAGTTCTTC.

As DNA, the CDR3 is TGTGCCAGCAGCCGGATAAACCAGAGGAGTTATGGCTACACCTTC. This sequence encodes CASSRINQRSYGYTF. The V gene is TRBV5-4, the J gene TRBJ1-2, with unresolved D. The germline V gene has CDR1 SGHNT and CDR2 YYREEE (reference sequence). This CDR3 region has 15 residues. Trimming left V 4 bases short and J 5 bases short, with 18 bases between. The full variable domain, its missing parts supplied by reference TRBV5-4 and TRBJ1-2, is ETGVTQSPTHLIKTRGQQVTLRCSSQSGHNTVSWYQQALGQGPQFIFQYYREEENGRGNFPPRFSGLQFPNYSSELNVNALELDDSALYLCASSRINQRSYGYTFGSGTRLTVV.